Below are 21 T cell receptor beta chains sequenced from a single sample in a study of T-cell reconstitution after alpha-beta-depleted transplantation in children. Molecular barcoding with unique molecular identifiers was used for the TCRbeta library. MiXCR, run by TCRdb on the PCR reads, gives a single entry per CDR3 protein. The table includes around 700,000 distinct CDR3 sequences, around 13% detected once. The sequencing used PBMCs, collected before TCRalphabeta/CD19-depleted stem cell transplant. The receptors stem from a girl aged 2 to 10 with congenital amegakaryocytic thrombocytopenia, due to receive a stem cell transplant.

Comment on this clonotype: The junction departs from the called germline gene at one end, perhaps through a read error. The J gene is TRBJ2-7, the V gene TRBV30; TRBD1 might be the D (5 bases). CDR1 is GTSNPN, CDR2 SVGIG, per germline (reference sequence). CDR3 size: 12 residues. The CDR3 sequence: CDWAFQGHEQYF. As DNA, the CDR3 is TGTGACTGGGCCTTCCAGGGCCACGAGCAGTACTTC.

This clonotype was seen ten or more times. The chain uses TRBV12-3 or TRBV12-4 and TRBJ2-7; no clear D. Trimming removed 2 bases at V and 5 bases at J, with 13 bases between. The CDR3 is 14 residues long. This CDR3 is CASSLNGPRDEQYF. CDR3 sequence (DNA): TGTGCCAGCAGTTTAAACGGACCCCGAGACGAGCAGTACTTC.

As concerns this clonotype: A read error may be the cause here, since a much bigger clone is one base away. The chain employs TRBV5-1 and TRBJ1-4; D might be TRBD1 (5 bases). Germline CDR1 SGHRS, CDR2 YFSETQ. The V and J ends lost 4 bases and 8 bases respectively, with 21 bases between them. The CDR3 spans 16 residues. The CDR3 region has the DNA TGCGCCAGCAGCCCTTCCGATGAAAACTGGGACGAAAAACTGTTTTTT. Its translation is CASSPSDENWDEKLFF.

In this sample, this clonotype turned up many times. The chain carries TRBV20-1 and TRBJ2-3; TRBD1 might be the D (6 bases). The CDR3 is made up of 16 amino acids. The V gene's germline CDR1 is DFQATT and CDR2 SNEGSKA (reference sequence). The V end was cut by 5 bases, the J end by 0 bases, with 18 bases between. This CDR3 is CSASTSGQPSTDTQYF. In nucleotides, the CDR3 is TGCAGTGCTTCTACATCCGGACAGCCTAGCACAGATACGCAGTATTTT.

This clonotype was counted only a few times. The V call is TRBV4-1, the J call TRBJ2-3; 13 positions match TRBD2. The CDR3 covers 16 residues. Germline V gene lookup returns CDR1 MGHRA and CDR2 YSYEKL. V shed 2 bases, J shed 7 bases, and the junction held 6 bases outside the gene matches. The CDR3 region is CASSQPLAGGGNTQYF. DNA of the CDR3: TGCGCCAGCAGCCAACCACTAGCGGGAGGGGGCAATACGCAGTATTTT.

This clonotype has more than one count but fewer than ten. The rearrangement links TRBV28 to TRBJ1-1; TRBD1 aligns across 9 bases. CDR1 and CDR2 (germline): MDHEN, SYDVKM. Trimming cost V 4 bases and J 5 bases; bases outside gene matches: 8. CDR3 length: 15 residues. In nucleotides, the CDR3 is TGTGCCAGCAGTTCCGGGACAGGGAGGGGAACTGAAGCTTTCTTT. It yields the protein CASSSGTGRGTEAFF. Full variable domain (remainder filled in from reference TRBV28 and TRBJ1-1): DVKVTQSSRYLVKRTGEKVFLECVQDMDHENMFWYRQDPGLGLRLIYFSYDVKMKEKGDIPEGYSVSREKKERFSLILESASTNQTSMYLCASSSGTGRGTEAFFGQGTRLTVV.

Many counts were recorded for this clonotype. The V gene is TRBV25-1, the J gene TRBJ1-5; D may be TRBD1 (5 bases). This CDR3 comprises 12 residues. V shed 6 bases and J shed 7 bases, with 10 bases lying between them. Germline lookup yields CDR1 MGHDK and CDR2 SYGVNS. The CDR3 DNA reads as TGTGCCAGCAGCGCAGGGAACCAGCCCCAGCATTTT. It yields the protein CASSAGNQPQHF.

This clonotype was counted between two and nine times. V and J are TRBV5-1 and TRBJ2-5; D possibly matches TRBD1 or TRBD2 (5 bases each). This CDR3 region has 14 residues. The germline gives CDR1 SGHRS, CDR2 YFSETQ. With 1 base removed from V and 3 bases from J, the gap between germline ends came to 10 bases. The CDR3 loop reads CASSLLGTKETQYF. CDR3 coding DNA: TGCGCCAGCAGCTTGTTGGGGACCAAAGAGACCCAGTACTTC.

V is TRBV7-2 and J is TRBJ2-3, with TRBD1 matching over 8 bases. Germline CDR1 SGHTA, CDR2 FQGNSA. There are 15 residues in the CDR3. J was trimmed by 6 bases and V by 5 bases; bases with no gene match: 10. CDR3 sequence: CASSPRTGQWDTQYF. The CDR3 region has the DNA TGTGCCAGCAGCCCCAGGACAGGGCAGTGGGATACGCAGTATTTT. The complete variable domain, with remaining parts taken from reference TRBV7-2 and TRBJ2-3, reads GAGVSQSPSNKVTEKGKDVELRCDPISGHTALYWYRQSLGQGLEFLIYFQGNSAPDKSGLPSDRFSAERTGGSVSTLTIQRTQQEDSAVYLCASSPRTGQWDTQYFGPGTRLTVL.

Notes on this clonotype: A much larger clonotype is one base distant, so this may be a read error. The rearrangement links TRBV29-1 to TRBJ2-1; 10 bases align to TRBD2. Germline CDR1 and CDR2: SQVTM and ANQGSEA. This CDR3 is 14 amino acids long. The chain's CDR3 is CSASGRGTYDEQFF. CDR3 nucleotides: TGCAGCGCCAGCGGGAGGGGGACCTACGATGAGCAGTTCTTC.

This clonotype was seen repeatedly, ten times or more. This chain joins TRBV15 and TRBJ1-1; perhaps TRBD1 as D (5 bases). Trimming took off 4 bases at V and 3 bases at J, with 9 bases between the two ends. CDR1 and CDR2 from the germline V gene are LNHNV and YYDKDF (reference sequence). The CDR3 covers 13 residues. The chain's CDR3 is CATSTGLDTEAFF. CDR3 nucleotides: TGTGCCACCAGCACAGGGTTGGACACTGAAGCTTTCTTT.

The chain employs TRBV5-1 and TRBJ2-3; 8 nucleotides agree with TRBD2. The trim removed 4 bases at V and 4 bases at J, leaving 14 bases unmatched. CDR1 and CDR2 from the germline V gene are SGHRS and YFSETQ. The CDR3 covers 17 residues. The chain's CDR3 is CASSPWPGREGSDTQYF. In nucleotides, the CDR3 is TGCGCCAGCAGCCCCTGGCCCGGGAGGGAAGGATCAGATACGCAGTATTTT. Supplemented by reference TRBV5-1 and TRBJ2-3, the full variable domain reads KAGVTQTPRYLIKTRGQQVTLSCSPISGHRSVSWYQQTPGQGLQFLFEYFSETQRNKGNFPGRFSGRQFSNSRSEMNVSTLELGDSALYLCASSPWPGREGSDTQYFGPGTRLTVL.

In its sample, this clonotype was seen a few times. This chain links TRBV29-1 with TRBJ1-2, with D tentatively TRBD1 (5 bases). Per germline, CDR1 SQVTM and CDR2 ANQGSEA. The germline V and J ends were trimmed by 3 bases and 3 bases, with 11 bases remaining between them. CDR3 length equals 13 residues. The CDR3 bases are TGCAGCGTTGACGGGGCCGGTCACTATGGCTACACCTTC. The encoded protein is CSVDGAGHYGYTF.

This clonotype was found a few times. The chain links TRBV5-1 to TRBJ2-7; a weak D match, TRBD2 (5 bases). Trimming removed 3 bases at V and 2 bases at J, with 15 bases between. Germline V gives CDR1 SGHRS, CDR2 YFSETQ. The CDR3 has 15 residues. CDR3 sequence (DNA): TGCGCCAGCAGCTCCGCCCCGGGAAGAACCTACGAGCAGTACTTC. Its translation is CASSSAPGRTYEQYF.

The genes are TRBV7-8 and TRBJ2-5; 7 bases agree with TRBD2. CDR3 length: 15 amino acids. Germline CDR1 and CDR2: SGHVS and FQNEAQ. The trim removed 4 bases at V and 9 bases at J, leaving 14 bases unmatched. The CDR3 sequence is CASSSAIAGSGPQYF. CDR3 nucleotide sequence: TGTGCCAGCAGCTCGGCAATAGCGGGCTCGGGTCCCCAGTACTTC.

The rearrangement uses TRBV28 and TRBJ2-5; no definite D call. This CDR3 is 11 amino acids long. Trimming pared 6 bases from V and 10 bases from J, leaving 12 bases between. The V gene's germline CDR1 is MDHEN and CDR2 SYDVKM. CDR3 coding DNA: TGTGCCAGCAGGTCCTATTTAGTCCAGTACTTC. Protein: CASRSYLVQYF. Filled out from reference TRBV28 and TRBJ2-5, the complete variable domain reads DVKVTQSSRYLVKRTGEKVFLECVQDMDHENMFWYRQDPGLGLRLIYFSYDVKMKEKGDIPEGYSVSREKKERFSLILESASTNQTSMYLCASRSYLVQYFGPGTRLLVL.

The chain carries TRBV20-1 and TRBJ2-3, with 12 nucleotides matching TRBD2. CDR3 length: 16 residues. Germline lookup yields CDR1 DFQATT and CDR2 SNEGSKA (reference sequence). After removal of 7 bases from V and 0 bases from J, the junction contained 8 bases not matched to a gene. The CDR3 region has the DNA TGCAGTGGGGAAAGGGGGACTAGCGGGAGCACAGATACGCAGTATTTT. It is translated as CSGERGTSGSTDTQYF.

The genes are TRBV29-1 and TRBJ2-3; 8 positions match TRBD2. Germline trimming cut 7 bases from V and 4 bases from J; bases unmatched to any gene: 7. The CDR3 runs 13 residues. CDR1 and CDR2 (germline): SQVTM, ANQGSEA. Here the CDR3 DNA reads TGCAGCGCCGCGGGGGGACACCCAGATACGCAGTATTTT. This translates into CSAAGGHPDTQYF.

This chain uses TRBV5-1 with TRBJ1-1, with D unclear. There are 14 residues in the CDR3. The V end was cut by 1 base, the J end by 1 base, with 8 bases between. Germline CDR1 and CDR2: SGHRS and YFSETQ. The CDR3 DNA is TGCGCCAGCAGCTTGACACTAGGGAACACTGAAGCTTTCTTT. It codes for CASSLTLGNTEAFF. The full variable domain, with the rest looked up from reference TRBV5-1 and TRBJ1-1, is KAGVTQTPRYLIKTRGQQVTLSCSPISGHRSVSWYQQTPGQGLQFLFEYFSETQRNKGNFPGRFSGRQFSNSRSEMNVSTLELGDSALYLCASSLTLGNTEAFFGQGTRLTVV.

Concerning this clonotype: An end of the junction does not agree with germline; a read error may underlie this. Here the CDR3 DNA reads TGCGGTGCTAGAGTCCCCTCTCACACTGAAGCTTTCTTT. This gives the protein CGARVPSHTEAFF. J is TRBJ1-1 and V is TRBV20-1; unclear D gene. CDR1 DFQATT and CDR2 SNEGSKA come from the germline V gene (reference sequence). The CDR3 is made up of 13 amino acids.

Remarks on this clonotype: The junction departs from the called germline gene at one end, perhaps through a read error. The V and J genes are TRBV10-3 and TRBJ2-1; possible D gene TRBD1, 5 bases. The CDR3 totals 14 residues. Germline V CDR1 and CDR2: ENHRY, SYGVKD. The CDR3 reads CGISGQRSYNEQFF. The CDR3, as DNA: TGTGGCATCAGTGGACAAAGGTCCTACAATGAGCAGTTCTTC.